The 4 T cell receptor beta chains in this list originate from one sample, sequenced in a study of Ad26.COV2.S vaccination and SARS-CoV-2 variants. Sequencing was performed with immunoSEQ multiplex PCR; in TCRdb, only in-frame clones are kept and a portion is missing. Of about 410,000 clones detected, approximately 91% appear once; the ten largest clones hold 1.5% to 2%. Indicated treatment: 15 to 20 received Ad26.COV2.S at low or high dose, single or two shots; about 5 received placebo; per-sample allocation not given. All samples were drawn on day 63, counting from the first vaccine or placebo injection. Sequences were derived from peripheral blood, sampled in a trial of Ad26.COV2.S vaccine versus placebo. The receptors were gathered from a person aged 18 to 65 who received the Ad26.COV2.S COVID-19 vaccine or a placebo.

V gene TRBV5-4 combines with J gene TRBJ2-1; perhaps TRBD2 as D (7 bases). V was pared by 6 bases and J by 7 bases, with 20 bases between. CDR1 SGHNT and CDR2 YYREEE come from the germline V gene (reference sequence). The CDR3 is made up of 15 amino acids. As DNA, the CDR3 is TGTGCCAGCACCAATCGGGGGGCTAGCGGTAATGAGCAGTTCTTC. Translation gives CASTNRGASGNEQFF.

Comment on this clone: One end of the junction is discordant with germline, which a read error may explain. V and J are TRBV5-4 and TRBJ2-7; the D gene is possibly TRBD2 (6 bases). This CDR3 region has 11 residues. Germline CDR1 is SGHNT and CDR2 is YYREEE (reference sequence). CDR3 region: CASSLGREEHF. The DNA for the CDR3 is TGTGCCAGCAGCTTGGGCAGGGAGGAGCACTTC.

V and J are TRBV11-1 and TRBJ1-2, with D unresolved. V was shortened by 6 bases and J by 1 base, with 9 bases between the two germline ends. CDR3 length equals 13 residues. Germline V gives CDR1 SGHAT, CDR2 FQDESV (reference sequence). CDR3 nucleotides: TGTGCCAGCAGTCCAGACGGTAACTATGGCTACACCTTC. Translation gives CASSPDGNYGYTF.

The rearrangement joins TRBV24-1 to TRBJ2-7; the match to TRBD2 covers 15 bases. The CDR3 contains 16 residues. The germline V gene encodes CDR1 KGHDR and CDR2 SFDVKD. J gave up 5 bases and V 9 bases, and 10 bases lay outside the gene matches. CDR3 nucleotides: TGTGCCACCTCCTCATCCGGGACTAGCGGGAGGAACGAGCAGTACTTC. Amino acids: CATSSSGTSGRNEQYF.